These T cell receptor beta chains were read from a single sample in a study of cytomegalovirus exposure and HLA in healthy donors. The data were produced by immunoSEQ multiplex PCR, yet TCRdb's version contains in-frame clones alone and is incomplete. The sample lists about 160,000 clones; around four fifths were seen once. Sequencing input: PBMCs. The receptors stem from a man aged 30 to 45 in good health and CMV-seropositive. Each CDR3 is given with its conserved first and last residue. Each record gives: J gene, V gene, clone size, CDR3 protein. Clone size is shown for a subset of rows, as once, few, many or a class of expanded clone.

TRBJ2-5 TRBV7-9 once CASSLGGRRETQYF
TRBJ1-2 TRBV5-1 - CASSLALNNANYGYTF
TRBJ2-3 TRBV4-3 - CASSQDRGGGAKDTQYF
TRBJ1-6 TRBV4-1 once CASSSIQGILSPLHF
TRBJ2-7 TRBV4-3 - CASSQGTGVYEQYF
TRBJ1-2 TRBV18 - CASSPPARDYGYTF
TRBJ1-5 TRBV9 - CASSVRGVGQPQHF
TRBJ1-5 TRBV9 - CASSRWGDSNQPQHF
TRBJ2-3 TRBV5-1 - CASSPSLAGGITDTQYF
TRBJ1-6 TRBV7-9 - CASSRAPGGSPLHF
TRBJ2-7 TRBV5-1 - CASSGSEGSYEQYF
TRBJ1-2 TRBV9 - CASSAPDRGAGYTF
TRBJ1-5 TRBV5-4 once CASAPDWDQPQHF
TRBJ2-5 TRBV5-4 - CASSLEGGRKETQYF